In its sample, the clone carrying this TCR beta chain was seen a few times. CDR3 length equals 12 residues. Deletions cut 3 bases from V and 9 bases from J, with 9 bases between. Germline values: CDR1 KGHSH, CDR2 LQKENI. TCRdb processed the RT-PCR reads anew with MiXCR; each CDR3 protein has one entry. This sample yields 650,000 to 800,000 distinct CDR3 sequences, of which 14% are seen a single time; 3.6% belongs to the top ten. The sequencing sample was made of memory CD4+ T cells from blood. This sequence joins TRBV18 and TRBJ2-1; D gene uncertain. The clonotype was recovered from a female donor in good health, serving as a healthy control. The CDR3 protein is CASSPQRGEQFF. The CDR3 nucleotides read TGTGCCAGCTCACCTCAGCGTGGTGAGCAGTTCTTC.